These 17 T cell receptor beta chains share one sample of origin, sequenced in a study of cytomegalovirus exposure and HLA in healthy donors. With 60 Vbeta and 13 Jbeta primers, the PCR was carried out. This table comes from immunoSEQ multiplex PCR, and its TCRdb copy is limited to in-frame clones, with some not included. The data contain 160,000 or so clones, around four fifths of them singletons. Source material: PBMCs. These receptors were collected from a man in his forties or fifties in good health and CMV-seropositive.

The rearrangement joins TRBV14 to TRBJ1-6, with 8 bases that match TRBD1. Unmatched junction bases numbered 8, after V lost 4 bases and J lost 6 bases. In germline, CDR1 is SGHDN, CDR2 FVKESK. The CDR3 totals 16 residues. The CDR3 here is CASSLRTGFRNSPLHF. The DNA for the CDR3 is TGTGCCAGCAGCCTCCGGACAGGGTTCCGTAATTCACCCCTCCACTTT.

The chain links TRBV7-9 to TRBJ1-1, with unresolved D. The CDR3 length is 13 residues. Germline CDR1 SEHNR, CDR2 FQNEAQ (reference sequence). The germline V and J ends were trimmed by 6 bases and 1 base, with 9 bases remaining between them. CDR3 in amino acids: CASRRNGNTEAFF. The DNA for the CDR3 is TGTGCCAGCAGGAGGAACGGGAACACTGAAGCTTTCTTT.

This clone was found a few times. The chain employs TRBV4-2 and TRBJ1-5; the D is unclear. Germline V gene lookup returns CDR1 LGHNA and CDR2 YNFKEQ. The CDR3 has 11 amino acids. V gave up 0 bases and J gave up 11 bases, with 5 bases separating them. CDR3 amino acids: CASSQDGAQHF. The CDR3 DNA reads TGTGCCAGCAGCCAAGATGGAGCCCAGCATTTT.

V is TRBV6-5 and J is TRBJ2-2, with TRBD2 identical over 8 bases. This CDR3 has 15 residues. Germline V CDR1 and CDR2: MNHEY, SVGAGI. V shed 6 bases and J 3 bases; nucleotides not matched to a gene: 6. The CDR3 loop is CASRFGTRHTGELFF. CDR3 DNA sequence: TGTGCCAGCAGGTTTGGGACTAGACACACCGGGGAGCTGTTTTTT.

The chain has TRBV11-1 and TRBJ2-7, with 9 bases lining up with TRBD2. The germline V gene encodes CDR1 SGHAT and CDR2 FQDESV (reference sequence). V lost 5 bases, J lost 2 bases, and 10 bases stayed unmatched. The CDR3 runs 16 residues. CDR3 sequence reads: CASSLDAGGSTYEQYF. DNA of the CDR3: TGTGCCAGCAGCCTAGACGCGGGGGGGAGCACCTACGAGCAGTACTTC.

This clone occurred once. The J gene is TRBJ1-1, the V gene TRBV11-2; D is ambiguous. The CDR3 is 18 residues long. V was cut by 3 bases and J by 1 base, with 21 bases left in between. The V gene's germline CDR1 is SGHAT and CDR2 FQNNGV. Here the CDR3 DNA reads TGTGCCAGCAGCTTGGAGTACGTCCATGTATTATCGAACACTGAAGCTTTCTTT. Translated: CASSLEYVHVLSNTEAFF. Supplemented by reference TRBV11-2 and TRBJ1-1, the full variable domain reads EAGVAQSPRYKIIEKRQSVAFWCNPISGHATLYWYQQILGQGPKLLIQFQNNGVVDDSQLPKDRFSAERLKGVDSTLKIQPAKLEDSAVYLCASSLEYVHVLSNTEAFFGQGTRLTVV.

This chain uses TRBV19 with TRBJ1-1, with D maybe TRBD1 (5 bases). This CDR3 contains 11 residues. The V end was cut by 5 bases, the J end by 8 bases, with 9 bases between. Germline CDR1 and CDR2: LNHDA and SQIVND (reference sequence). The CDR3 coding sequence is TGTGCCAGTAGTGAGACAGAAGAAGCTTTCTTT. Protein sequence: CASSETEEAFF.

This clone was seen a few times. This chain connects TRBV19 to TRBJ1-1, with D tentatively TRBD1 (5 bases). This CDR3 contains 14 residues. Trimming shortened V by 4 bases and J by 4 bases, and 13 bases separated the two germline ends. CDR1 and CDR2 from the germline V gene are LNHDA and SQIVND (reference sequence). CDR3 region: CASSNPGYSTEAFF. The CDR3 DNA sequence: TGTGCCAGTAGTAATCCAGGGTACAGCACTGAAGCTTTCTTT. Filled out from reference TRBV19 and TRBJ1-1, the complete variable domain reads DGGITQSPKYLFRKEGQNVTLSCEQNLNHDAMYWYRQDPGQGLRLIYYSQIVNDFQKGDIAEGYSVSREKKESFPLTVTSAQKNPTAFYLCASSNPGYSTEAFFGQGTRLTVV.

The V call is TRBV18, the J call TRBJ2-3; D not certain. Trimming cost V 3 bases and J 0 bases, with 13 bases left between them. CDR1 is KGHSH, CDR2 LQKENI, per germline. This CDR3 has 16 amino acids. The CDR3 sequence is CASSPSWAPSTDTQYF. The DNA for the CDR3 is TGTGCCAGCTCACCCTCGTGGGCCCCTAGCACAGATACGCAGTATTTT.

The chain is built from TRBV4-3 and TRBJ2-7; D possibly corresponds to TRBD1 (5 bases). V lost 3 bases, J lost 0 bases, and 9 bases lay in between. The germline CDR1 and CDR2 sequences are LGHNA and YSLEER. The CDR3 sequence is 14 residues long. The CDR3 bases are TGCGCCAGCAGCCATAGTGACAGCTCCTACGAGCAGTACTTC. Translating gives CASSHSDSSYEQYF.

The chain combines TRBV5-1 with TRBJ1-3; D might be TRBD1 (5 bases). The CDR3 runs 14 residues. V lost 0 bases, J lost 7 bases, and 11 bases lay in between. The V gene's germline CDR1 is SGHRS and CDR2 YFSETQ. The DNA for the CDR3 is TGCGCCAGCAGCTTGGCGGGTCCAGGGAACACCATATATTTT. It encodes CASSLAGPGNTIYF.

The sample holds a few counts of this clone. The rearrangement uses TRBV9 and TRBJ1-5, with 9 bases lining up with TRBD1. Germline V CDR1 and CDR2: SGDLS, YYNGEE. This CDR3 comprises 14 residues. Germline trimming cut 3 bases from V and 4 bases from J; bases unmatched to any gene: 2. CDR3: CASSAGTGNQPQHF. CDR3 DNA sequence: TGTGCCAGCAGCGCCGGGACAGGGAATCAGCCCCAGCATTTT. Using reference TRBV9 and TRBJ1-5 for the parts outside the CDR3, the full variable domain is DSGVTQTPKHLITATGQRVTLRCSPRSGDLSVYWYQQSLDQGLQFLIQYYNGEERAKGNILERFSAQQFPDLHSELNLSSLELGDSALYFCASSAGTGNQPQHFGDGTRLSIL.

The CDR3 DNA follows: TGTGCCAGCAGTTCTTTCGGGGTTGGAAACACCATATATTTT. Translating gives CASSSFGVGNTIYF. This rearrangement joins TRBV28 to TRBJ1-3, with no clear D. Trimming removed 4 bases from V and 3 bases from J, with 10 bases in between. Germline values: CDR1 MDHEN, CDR2 SYDVKM. This CDR3 is 14 amino acids long.

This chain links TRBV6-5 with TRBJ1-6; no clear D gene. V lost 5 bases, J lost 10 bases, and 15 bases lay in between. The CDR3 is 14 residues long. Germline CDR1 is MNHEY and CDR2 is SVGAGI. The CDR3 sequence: CASSRVPDRSPLHF. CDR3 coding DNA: TGTGCCAGCAGTCGGGTCCCCGATCGATCACCCCTCCACTTT.

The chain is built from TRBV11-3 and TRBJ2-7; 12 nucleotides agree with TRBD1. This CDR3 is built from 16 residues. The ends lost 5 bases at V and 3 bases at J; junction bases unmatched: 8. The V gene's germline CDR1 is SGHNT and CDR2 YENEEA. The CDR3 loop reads CASSPAGTGGHYEQYF. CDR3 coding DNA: TGTGCCAGCAGCCCAGCCGGGACAGGGGGCCACTACGAGCAGTACTTC.

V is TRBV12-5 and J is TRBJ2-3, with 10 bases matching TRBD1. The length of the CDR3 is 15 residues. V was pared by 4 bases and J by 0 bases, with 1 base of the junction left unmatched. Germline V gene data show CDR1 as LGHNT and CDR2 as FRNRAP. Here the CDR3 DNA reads TGTGCTAGTGGTTGGGGACAGGGGAGCACAGATACGCAGTATTTT. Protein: CASGWGQGSTDTQYF.

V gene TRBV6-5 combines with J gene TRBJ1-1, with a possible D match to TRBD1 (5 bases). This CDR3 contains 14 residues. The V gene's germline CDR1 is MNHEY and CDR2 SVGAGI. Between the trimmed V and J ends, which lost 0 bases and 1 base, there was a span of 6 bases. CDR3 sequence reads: CASSYSGGNTEAFF. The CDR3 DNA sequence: TGTGCCAGCAGTTACTCGGGGGGGAACACTGAAGCTTTCTTT.